This T cell receptor (beta chain) was captured by sequencing in a study of cytomegalovirus exposure and HLA in healthy donors. The table came from immunoSEQ multiplex PCR; TCRdb's copy has only in-frame clones and leaves some out. The sample shows about 170,000 clones, about 86% of them seen only once. Germline V gene lookup returns CDR1 LNHDA and CDR2 SQIVND (reference sequence). The CDR3 is made up of 15 amino acids. V lost 9 bases, J lost 6 bases, and 12 bases stayed unmatched. Study-wide results and limits: Some TCR beta chains (164 of them) were listed as cytomegalovirus-associated. A few CMV-associated chains were confirmed in vitro to be specific for CMV antigens. Most observed TCR sequences were rare, whereas some public TCRs were detected in many donors.

This clone was seen a handful of times. The antigen is not known. The source of this sequence is a woman in her thirties in good health and CMV-seronegative. The chain has TRBV19 and TRBJ1-4; 8 bases fit TRBD1. Sequenced input: PBMCs. DNA of the CDR3: TGTGCCAGCAGATCGCGGACAGGGAGAGATGAAAAACTGTTTTTT. Translation: CASRSRTGRDEKLFF.